The clone carrying this TCR beta chain was counted at least ten times. The source of the sample is a study of identical twins. Per germline, CDR1 MNHNS and CDR2 SASEGT. The ends were cut back, 6 bases at V and 6 bases at J, with 11 bases in the middle. The CDR3 runs to 13 residues. Through template switching, a universal primer site was introduced, and the cDNA contained unique molecular identifiers. TCRdb recomputed calls from the 5' RACE reads with MiXCR, one row per CDR3 protein. This sample yields roughly 280,000 distinct CDR3 sequences, of which roughly 9% are seen a single time; 6% to 8.5% belongs to the top ten. These data are also associated with another study on yellow fever vaccine responses in identical twins.

This clonotype was sampled from a woman aged 18-29 years in good health. The sequencing input was CD8+ T cells sorted from blood. The chain carries TRBV6-1 and TRBJ1-4, with D uncertain. The CDR3 region is CASRGRIYEKLFF. The CDR3, as DNA: TGTGCCAGCAGGGGGAGAATATATGAAAAACTGTTTTTT.